Shown below are 20 T cell receptor beta chains from a single sample sequenced in a study of metastatic and nonmetastatic thyroid tumors. Before thyroid surgery, none of the patients had received any treatment. Through MiXCR, TCRdb re-clonotyped the PCR reads. In the table there are fewer than 9,000 clones, about 31% of which are singletons. Sample: tumor tissue. The receptors stem from a female donor with papillary thyroid cancer or a benign thyroid nodule (not recorded which). Some clones in this sample may be carry-over from other donors' samples.

This rearrangement joins TRBV20-1 to TRBJ2-1; the match to TRBD2 covers 8 bases. Germline V gives CDR1 DFQATT, CDR2 SNEGSKA (reference sequence). This CDR3 region has 17 residues. After removal of 6 bases from V and 4 bases from J, the junction contained 17 bases not matched to a gene. The DNA for the CDR3 is TGCAGTGCCAGACTCTACCCGACTAGCGTGTTGTACAATGAGCAGTTCTTC. Amino acids: CSARLYPTSVLYNEQFF.

By share, this clone counts as large. The CDR3 loop reads CAWSVSGAGGRYNEQFF. CDR3 nucleotides: TGTGCCTGGAGTGTCTCGGGGGCGGGAGGGAGATACAATGAGCAGTTCTTC. The rearrangement uses TRBV30 and TRBJ2-1; the match to TRBD2 covers 9 bases. With V trimmed by 0 bases and J by 4 bases, 10 bases remained unmatched. Germline V gene data show CDR1 as GTSNPN and CDR2 as SVGIG (reference sequence). This CDR3 spans 17 amino acids.

The table lists this clone with many counts. CDR3 coding DNA: TGTGCCAGCTCACCTTTACCAACGGGAGGCGGGAAAGAGACCACCCAGTACTTC. Protein product: CASSPLPTGGGKETTQYF. The chain carries TRBV18 and TRBJ2-5; TRBD2 agrees at 7 bases. J was trimmed by 8 bases and V by 3 bases; bases with no gene match: 21. The germline gives CDR1 KGHSH, CDR2 LQKENI. The CDR3 length is 18 residues.

V gene TRBV27 combines with J gene TRBJ1-2; no firm D call. The V and J ends lost 0 bases and 7 bases respectively, with 18 bases between them. This CDR3 has 16 residues. The V gene's germline CDR1 is MNHEY and CDR2 SMNVEV (reference sequence). CDR3 sequence (DNA): TGTGCCAGCAGTTTATCCACGCTTGGAGGGCTCGGTGGCTACACCTTC. The encoded protein is CASSLSTLGGLGGYTF.

This clone came up many times. This chain joins TRBV6-5 and TRBJ2-5; no reliable D call. CDR1 and CDR2 (germline): MNHEY, SVGAGI. This CDR3 region has 15 residues. V dropped 1 base and J dropped 2 bases, with 11 bases sitting between them. The CDR3 DNA follows: TGTGCCAGCAGTTACTGGGGAATTCGGCAAGAGACCCAGTACTTC. The encoded protein is CASSYWGIRQETQYF.

CDR3 region: CASVAGTRSYEQYF. The CDR3 bases are TGTGCCAGCGTCGCCGGGACTCGCTCCTACGAGCAGTACTTC. The chain recombines TRBV6-1 with TRBJ2-7; perhaps TRBD2 as D (6 bases). V was clipped by 8 bases and J by 0 bases, with 14 bases between them. The CDR3 covers 14 residues. Germline values: CDR1 MNHNS, CDR2 SASEGT.

The chain has TRBV6-1 and TRBJ1-2, with 8 bases fitting TRBD1. CDR3 size: 17 residues. With V trimmed by 6 bases and J by 4 bases, 16 bases remained unmatched. CDR1 and CDR2 (germline): MNHNS, SASEGT. The CDR3 here is CASRRPGQVGTLYGYTF. For the CDR3, the DNA is TGTGCCAGCAGACGTCCGGGACAGGTGGGAACCCTCTATGGCTACACCTTC.

J is TRBJ1-5 and V is TRBV28, with D possibly being TRBD1 (5 bases). CDR1 and CDR2 from the germline V gene are MDHEN and SYDVKM. The CDR3 extends over 14 amino acids. V was trimmed by 2 bases and J by 5 bases, leaving 10 bases between them. The CDR3 region is CASSLDGGDQPQHF. The CDR3, as DNA: TGTGCCAGCAGTTTAGACGGAGGGGATCAGCCCCAGCATTTT. The full variable domain, in which reference TRBV28 and TRBJ1-5 provide the parts outside the CDR3, is DVKVTQSSRYLVKRTGEKVFLECVQDMDHENMFWYRQDPGLGLRLIYFSYDVKMKEKGDIPEGYSVSREKKERFSLILESASTNQTSMYLCASSLDGGDQPQHFGDGTRLSIL.

This clone appeared many times. This rearrangement joins TRBV7-9 to TRBJ2-5; D is tentatively TRBD1 or TRBD2 (5 bases each). The CDR3 loop spans 14 amino acids. CDR1 and CDR2 (germline): SEHNR, FQNEAQ (reference sequence). Trimming took off 6 bases at V and 5 bases at J, with 16 bases between the two ends. The CDR3: CASRSNRRGETQYF. The CDR3 nucleotides read TGTGCCAGCAGGTCAAACAGGCGAGGGGAGACCCAGTACTTC.

This clone rates as medium-sized. The chain joins TRBV28 to TRBJ1-4; 8 nucleotides align to TRBD1. J was trimmed by 1 base and V by 3 bases; bases with no gene match: 10. The CDR3 contains 18 residues. Germline V gene sequence: CDR1 MDHEN, CDR2 SYDVKM. DNA of the CDR3: TGTGCCAGCAGTTTTTTGCAGGGGGCGGGGGGAACTAATGAAAAACTGTTTTTT. Amino acids: CASSFLQGAGGTNEKLFF.

In its sample, this clone was seen once. The chain is built from TRBV7-3 and TRBJ2-1; 14 bases match TRBD2. J lost 7 bases, V lost 1 base, and 6 bases had no gene match. CDR1 and CDR2 from the germline V gene are SGHTA and FQGTGA. This CDR3 spans 17 amino acids. CDR3 in amino acids: CASSLKGTSGSRNEQFF. For the CDR3, the DNA is TGTGCCAGCAGCTTAAAGGGGACTAGCGGGAGTAGGAATGAGCAGTTCTTC.

This clone was counted ten times or more. The rearrangement uses TRBV7-3 and TRBJ2-3, with a weak D call TRBD2 (5 bases). The V gene's germline CDR1 is SGHTA and CDR2 FQGTGA. The V end was cut by 5 bases, the J end by 6 bases, with 24 bases between. The CDR3 is 17 amino acids. Here the CDR3 reads CASSPQGSASLQDTQYF. The CDR3 bases are TGTGCCAGCAGCCCCCAAGGTTCGGCTAGCCTACAGGATACGCAGTATTTT.

This clone was seen repeatedly, ten times or more. A much more abundant neighbour one base away suggests this may be a read error. The chain combines TRBV19 with TRBJ2-1, with 8 bases matching TRBD2. The CDR3 length is 13 residues. Trimming cost V 7 bases and J 3 bases; bases outside gene matches: 2. Germline V gene lookup returns CDR1 LNHDA and CDR2 SQIVND (reference sequence). The DNA of the CDR3 is TGTGCCAGTAAGCGGGAGTGCTACAATGAGCAGTTCTTC. This codes for CASKRECYNEQFF.

This clone is termed medium-sized. The chain couples TRBV6-1 to TRBJ2-5; 8 nucleotides align to TRBD2. Trimming at V came to 0 bases and at J to 5 bases, leaving 5 bases not matched to a gene. CDR1 is MNHNS and CDR2 is SASEGT in the germline V gene. The CDR3 runs to 15 residues. CDR3 coding DNA: TGTGCCAGCAGTGAAGCTAGCGGGGAGGCGGAGACCCAGTACTTC. This encodes CASSEASGEAETQYF.

The chain couples TRBV7-2 to TRBJ2-1; 12 nucleotides align to TRBD2. Germline V gives CDR1 SGHTA, CDR2 FQGNSA. CDR3 length equals 13 residues. Trimming cost V 8 bases and J 9 bases; bases outside gene matches: 5. The CDR3 here is CASRTSGKGEQFF. CDR3 nucleotide sequence: TGTGCCAGCCGGACTAGCGGGAAGGGTGAGCAGTTCTTC.

On this clone: A much larger clone is a single base away; this may be a read error. The chain employs TRBV5-1 and TRBJ2-4; 10 positions match TRBD2. V shed 0 bases, J shed 8 bases, and the junction held 11 bases outside the gene matches. Per the germline V gene, CDR1 is SGHRS and CDR2 is YFSETQ. The CDR3 contains 17 residues. This CDR3 reads CASSLGALAGVGHIQYF. In nucleotides, the CDR3 is TGCGCCAGCAGCTTGGGGGCGCTAGCGGGAGTAGGACACATTCAGTACTTC.

The rearrangement uses TRBV12-3 or TRBV12-4 and TRBJ2-7; D is possibly TRBD1 (5 bases). CDR3 length: 14 residues. V lost 2 bases and J 6 bases, leaving 14 bases between the germline ends. The CDR3: CASSLRRDLVEQYF. In DNA, the CDR3 is TGTGCCAGCAGTTTACGCAGGGATTTGGTCGAGCAGTACTTC.

This chain joins TRBV6-5 and TRBJ1-2; 8 bases are a match to TRBD1. CDR1 and CDR2 (germline): MNHEY, SVGAGI. The CDR3 has 13 amino acids. The V segment lost 4 bases and the J segment 2 bases; nucleotides outside the gene matches: 0. DNA of the CDR3: TGTGCCAGCAGTTCAGGGGGCAACTATGGCTACACCTTC. Protein product: CASSSGGNYGYTF.

This clone was detected a few times. The rearrangement links TRBV6-9 to TRBJ1-4; D remains unclear. The CDR3 loop spans 14 amino acids. Germline CDR1 and CDR2: MNHGY and SVAAGI. The V end was cut by 2 bases, the J end by 5 bases, with 9 bases between. Here the CDR3 reads CASSYRASNEKLFF. CDR3 bases: TGTGCCAGCAGTTATAGGGCCTCCAATGAAAAACTGTTTTTT.

This clone came up a few times. The rearrangement uses TRBV6-1 and TRBJ2-2; D may be TRBD1 (6 bases). Per the germline V gene, CDR1 is MNHNS and CDR2 is SASEGT. CDR3 length equals 14 residues. V dropped 7 bases and J dropped 1 base, with 10 bases sitting between them. The CDR3 here is CASTTDRNTGELFF. CDR3 nucleotides: TGTGCCAGCACCACGGACAGGAACACCGGGGAGCTGTTTTTT.